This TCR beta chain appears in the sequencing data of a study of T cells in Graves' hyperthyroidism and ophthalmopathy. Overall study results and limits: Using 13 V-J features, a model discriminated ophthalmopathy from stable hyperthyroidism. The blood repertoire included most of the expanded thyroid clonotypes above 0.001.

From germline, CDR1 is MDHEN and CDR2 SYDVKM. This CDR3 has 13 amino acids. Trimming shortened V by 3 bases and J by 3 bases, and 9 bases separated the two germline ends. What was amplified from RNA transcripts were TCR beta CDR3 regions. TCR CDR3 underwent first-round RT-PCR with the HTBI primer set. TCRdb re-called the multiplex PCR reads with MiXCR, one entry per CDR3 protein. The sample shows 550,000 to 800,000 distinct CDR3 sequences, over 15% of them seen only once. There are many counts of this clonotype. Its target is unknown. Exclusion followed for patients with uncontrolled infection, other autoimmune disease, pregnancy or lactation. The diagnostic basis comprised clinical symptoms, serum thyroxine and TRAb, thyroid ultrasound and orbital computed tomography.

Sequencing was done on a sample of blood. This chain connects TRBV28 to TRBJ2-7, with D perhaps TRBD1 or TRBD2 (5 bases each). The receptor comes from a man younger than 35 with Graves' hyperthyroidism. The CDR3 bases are TGTGCCAGCAGTTTGGGGGAATACTACGAGCAGTACTTC. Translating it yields CASSLGEYYEQYF. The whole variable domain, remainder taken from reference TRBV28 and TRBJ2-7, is DVKVTQSSRYLVKRTGEKVFLECVQDMDHENMFWYRQDPGLGLRLIYFSYDVKMKEKGDIPEGYSVSREKKERFSLILESASTNQTSMYLCASSLGEYYEQYFGPGTRLTVT.